Below, 17 T cell receptor beta chains from the same sample are listed, as sequenced in a study of blood T cell repertoires in COVID-19. Sequencing used immunoSEQ multiplex PCR; TCRdb keeps in-frame clones, though not all of them. The table lists roughly 200,000 clones, around 90% of them singletons. What was sequenced was peripheral blood. These receptors were collected from a man between 40 and 49 years old with active or convalescent COVID-19.

On this clone itself: The sample holds other DNA sequences that translate to the same CDR3. The V and J genes are TRBV5-1 and TRBJ2-3, with 8 bases matching TRBD2. After removal of 0 bases from V and 5 bases from J, the junction contained 5 bases not matched to a gene. Germline CDR1 SGHRS, CDR2 YFSETQ. The CDR3 is 15 residues long. The CDR3 DNA reads as TGCGCCAGCAGCTTGGGGCGGGGGGAATTAGATACGCAGTATTTT. Encoded protein: CASSLGRGELDTQYF.

In its sample, this clone was seen once. The chain is built from TRBV19 and TRBJ1-1, with D possibly TRBD1 on 5 matching bases. Germline loops: CDR1 LNHDA, CDR2 SQIVND (reference sequence). Trimming removed 4 bases at V and 3 bases at J, with 15 bases between. The CDR3 spans 15 residues. In nucleotides, the CDR3 is TGTGCCAGTAGTACGGGGGGTCGGGGTTACACTGAAGCTTTCTTT. It is translated as CASSTGGRGYTEAFF.

In the case of this clone: The sample carries other DNA sequences with the same CDR3. V usage is TRBV28 and J usage is TRBJ1-2, with D perhaps matching TRBD1 (6 bases). Trimming removed 6 bases from V and 2 bases from J, with 7 bases in between. This CDR3 has 12 amino acids. CDR1 is MDHEN and CDR2 is SYDVKM in the germline V gene. The CDR3 sequence is CASSGQNYGYTF. The DNA of the CDR3 is TGTGCCAGCAGCGGACAGAACTATGGCTACACCTTC.

The chain joins TRBV6-2 or TRBV6-3 to TRBJ2-1; 11 nucleotides agree with TRBD1. The CDR3 extends over 15 amino acids. Germline CDR1 and CDR2: MNHEY and SVGEGT. J lost 8 bases, V lost 2 bases, and 5 bases had no gene match. The CDR3 region has the DNA TGTGCCAGCAGTTACGGGACAGGGGGACCCCATGAGCAGTTCTTC. Its translation is CASSYGTGGPHEQFF.

This clone has only a few counts. J is TRBJ1-2 and V is TRBV6-5; TRBD1 matches 10 bases. Trimming took 2 bases from V and 4 from J; bases not matched to a gene: 7. The length of the CDR3 is 16 residues. Germline V gene data show CDR1 as MNHEY and CDR2 as SVGAGI. The CDR3, as DNA: TGTGCCAGCAGTTACGTTCGGACAGGGGGAGGCTATGGCTACACCTTC. The encoded protein is CASSYVRTGGGYGYTF.

This clone occurred a few times. The rearrangement uses TRBV9 and TRBJ2-2; the D gene is possibly TRBD2 (5 bases). The CDR3 totals 15 residues. The V gene's germline CDR1 is SGDLS and CDR2 YYNGEE. Trimming removed 4 bases from V and 0 bases from J, with 10 bases in between. CDR3 region: CASSRAGSNTGELFF. DNA for the CDR3: TGTGCCAGCAGCAGGGCGGGTTCGAACACCGGGGAGCTGTTTTTT.

This clone appeared once. The chain recombines TRBV2 with TRBJ1-1; D might be TRBD1 (5 bases). Between the trimmed V and J ends, which lost 5 bases and 1 base, there was a span of 11 bases. The CDR3 is 14 residues long. Germline-derived CDR1 and CDR2 are SNHLY and FYNNEI. As DNA, the CDR3 is TGTGCCAGCAGTCTGGACCAGGGGAACACTGAAGCTTTCTTT. Its protein is CASSLDQGNTEAFF.

This CDR3 reads CASSLGQLNQPQHF. The CDR3 nucleotides are TGTGCCAGCAGCTTGGGACAGCTAAATCAGCCCCAGCATTTT. The chain combines TRBV5-6 with TRBJ1-5, with TRBD1 as a possible D gene (5 bases). This CDR3 is built from 14 residues. Germline V CDR1 and CDR2: SGHDT, YYEEEE. V shed 0 bases and J shed 4 bases, with 8 bases lying between them.

The gene calls are TRBV15 and TRBJ2-2, with TRBD2 matching over 10 bases. The ends lost 3 bases at V and 4 bases at J; junction bases unmatched: 8. From germline, CDR1 is LNHNV and CDR2 YYDKDF (reference sequence). This CDR3 comprises 17 residues. CDR3 DNA sequence: TGTGCCACCAGCAGGGGGAGCGGGGGGGCTTCCACCGGGGAGCTGTTTTTT. Its translation is CATSRGSGGASTGELFF.

The chain combines TRBV6-5 with TRBJ1-1; D call uncertain. The CDR3 runs 13 residues. Trimming shortened V by 0 bases and J by 5 bases, and 7 bases separated the two germline ends. The V gene's germline CDR1 is MNHEY and CDR2 SVGAGI. The CDR3 DNA follows: TGTGCCAGCAGTTACTCGAAGAGAACTGAAGCTTTCTTT. Amino acids: CASSYSKRTEAFF.

This chain links TRBV5-4 with TRBJ2-1; 9 nucleotides line up with TRBD2. The J segment lost 7 bases and the V segment lost 5 bases, leaving 10 bases of the junction unmatched. In germline, CDR1 is SGHNT, CDR2 YYREEE (reference sequence). The CDR3 has 15 residues. CDR3 residues: CASSTGGGASNEQFF. The CDR3 DNA follows: TGTGCCAGCAGTACTGGCGGGGGGGCCAGTAATGAGCAGTTCTTC. Drawing the rest from reference TRBV5-4 and TRBJ2-1, the complete variable domain is ETGVTQSPTHLIKTRGQQVTLRCSSQSGHNTVSWYQQALGQGPQFIFQYYREEENGRGNFPPRFSGLQFPNYSSELNVNALELDDSALYLCASSTGGGASNEQFFGPGTRLTVL.

V usage is TRBV5-1 and J usage is TRBJ2-2, with 8 bases lining up with TRBD2. CDR1 and CDR2 from the germline V gene are SGHRS and YFSETQ. The CDR3 is 15 residues long. Trimming at V came to 1 base and at J to 5 bases, leaving 4 bases not matched to a gene. CDR3 region: CASSLSSGMTGELFF. The CDR3 region has the DNA TGCGCCAGCAGCTTGAGTAGCGGGATGACCGGGGAGCTGTTTTTT. The full variable domain, rest sourced from reference TRBV5-1 and TRBJ2-2, is KAGVTQTPRYLIKTRGQQVTLSCSPISGHRSVSWYQQTPGQGLQFLFEYFSETQRNKGNFPGRFSGRQFSNSRSEMNVSTLELGDSALYLCASSLSSGMTGELFFGEGSRLTVL.

CDR3 coding DNA: TGTGCCAGTAGTATCGGGGACAGGGTCACCGGGGAGCTGTTTTTT. Amino acids: CASSIGDRVTGELFF. This chain links TRBV19 with TRBJ2-2, with TRBD1 matching over 9 bases. Trimming cost V 3 bases and J 4 bases; bases outside gene matches: 3. The CDR3 is made up of 15 amino acids. Germline V lookup: CDR1 LNHDA, CDR2 SQIVND (reference sequence).

The V gene is TRBV28, the J gene TRBJ1-3, with 7 bases that match TRBD1. Germline V gene data show CDR1 as MDHEN and CDR2 as SYDVKM. Trimming removed 6 bases from V and 0 bases from J; junction bases left unmatched: 8. The CDR3 has 16 amino acids. CDR3 sequence: CASRPGQIYSGNTIYF. For the CDR3, the DNA is TGTGCCAGCAGACCGGGACAGATCTACTCTGGAAACACCATATATTTT.

The rearrangement joins TRBV2 to TRBJ2-3; D gene ambiguous. The V end was cut by 5 bases, the J end by 6 bases, with 6 bases between. CDR3 length equals 11 residues. Per germline, CDR1 SNHLY and CDR2 FYNNEI. The DNA of the CDR3 is TGTGCCAGCAGTTTCGTGGATACGCAGTATTTT. It encodes CASSFVDTQYF.

The chain uses TRBV9 and TRBJ2-5; 10 bases map to TRBD2. Looked up from germline, CDR1 is SGDLS and CDR2 is YYNGEE. V shed 4 bases, J shed 5 bases, and the junction held 14 bases outside the gene matches. The CDR3 is made up of 17 amino acids. CDR3 protein: CASSRQPGLALGETQYF. The CDR3 bases are TGTGCCAGCAGCAGACAACCGGGACTAGCGCTGGGGGAGACCCAGTACTTC.

This clone was recorded once. The J gene is TRBJ2-5, the V gene TRBV5-1, with 9 bases aligning to TRBD2. The trim removed 0 bases at V and 3 bases at J, leaving 6 bases unmatched. Germline CDR1 reads SGHRS; CDR2 reads YFSETQ. This CDR3 is built from 16 residues. DNA for the CDR3: TGCGCCAGCAGCTTGGCCGTCGCGGGGGGGGAAGAGACCCAGTACTTC. Protein sequence: CASSLAVAGGEETQYF. Drawing the rest from reference TRBV5-1 and TRBJ2-5, the complete variable domain is KAGVTQTPRYLIKTRGQQVTLSCSPISGHRSVSWYQQTPGQGLQFLFEYFSETQRNKGNFPGRFSGRQFSNSRSEMNVSTLELGDSALYLCASSLAVAGGEETQYFGPGTRLLVL.